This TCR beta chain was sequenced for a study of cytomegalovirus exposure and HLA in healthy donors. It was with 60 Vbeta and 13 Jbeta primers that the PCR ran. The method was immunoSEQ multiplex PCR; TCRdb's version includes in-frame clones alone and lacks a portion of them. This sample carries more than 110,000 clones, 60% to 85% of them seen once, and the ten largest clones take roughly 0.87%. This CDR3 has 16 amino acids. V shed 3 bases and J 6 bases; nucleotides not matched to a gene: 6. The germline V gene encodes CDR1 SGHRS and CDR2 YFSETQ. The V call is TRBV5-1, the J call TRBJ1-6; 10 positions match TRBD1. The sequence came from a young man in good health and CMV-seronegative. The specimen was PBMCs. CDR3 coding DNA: TGCGCCAGCAGCTCCGGGACAGGGGACGGTAATTCACCCCTCCACTTT. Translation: CASSSGTGDGNSPLHF.